This is a list of T cell receptor beta chains from one sample in a study of immune evolution from preneoplasia to lung adenocarcinoma. Sequencing used immunoSEQ multiplex PCR; TCRdb keeps in-frame clones, though not all of them. The table lists approximately 6,000 clones, roughly 75% of them singletons, with approximately 10% in the top ten. Source material: FFPE minimally invasive lung adenocarcinoma tissue. All receptors come from a person aged 55-85 years with lung adenocarcinoma. The CDR3 runs from the conserved cysteine through the conserved F or W. The order of the fields is V gene, clone size, D gene, J gene, CDR3 protein, CDR3 DNA. The D gene is left open where the match is weak. Some rows mark clone size as missing; the rest say once, few, many or name a class of expanded clone.

>TRBV28|.|.|TRBJ2-7
CASRAGTSVGEQYF
TGTGCCAGCAGGGCCGGGACATCAGTCGGCGAGCAGTACTTC
>TRBV7-9|.|.|TRBJ2-2
CASSLAHTGELFF
TGTGCCAGCAGCTTAGCCCACACCGGGGAGCTGTTTTTT
>TRBV5-1|.|.|TRBJ2-7
CASSLGTRGGEQYF
TGCGCCAGCAGCTTGGGGACTAGAGGGGGCGAGCAGTACTTC
>TRBV28|.|.|TRBJ1-5
CASRQAPDQPQHF
TGTGCCAGCAGACAGGCCCCGGATCAGCCCCAGCATTTT
>TRBV5-4|.|.|TRBJ2-3
CASSLAGVQITDTQYF
TGTGCCAGCAGCCTCGCGGGTGTACAGATCACAGATACGCAGTATTTT
>TRBV7-6|few|TRBD1|TRBJ1-2
CASSLNHGTGNYGYTF
TGTGCCAGCAGCTTAAACCACGGGACAGGGAACTATGGCTACACCTTC
>TRBV5-4|.|.|TRBJ1-3
CASSLGAGPGNTIYF
TGTGCCAGCAGCTTGGGGGCAGGGCCTGGAAACACCATATATTTT
>TRBV9|.|.|TRBJ1-3
CASSPTNPTGYGGNTIYF
TGTGCCAGCAGCCCCACAAACCCCACAGGGTACGGTGGAAACACCATATATTTT
>TRBV7-6|.|TRBD1|TRBJ2-7
CASSPGTGYSDEQYF
TGTGCCAGCAGCCCAGGGACAGGGTATAGCGACGAGCAGTACTTC
>TRBV29-1|.|TRBD1|TRBJ2-2
CSVEIRQGASGELFF
TGCAGCGTTGAAATCCGACAGGGGGCCTCCGGGGAGCTGTTTTTT
>TRBV5-4|.|TRBD2|TRBJ2-7
CASSGGLAGDEQYF
TGTGCCAGCAGCGGAGGACTAGCGGGAGACGAGCAGTACTTC
>TRBV6-5|.|.|TRBJ2-2
CASSYPSPTGELFF
TGTGCCAGCAGTTACCCCTCGCCCACCGGGGAGCTGTTTTTT
>TRBV4-1|.|.|TRBJ2-1
CASSQELNEQFF
TGCGCCAGCAGCCAAGAACTGAATGAGCAGTTCTTC
>TRBV6-1|.|TRBD1|TRBJ2-7
CATTPEGTGSYEQYF
TGTGCCACCACCCCAGAGGGGACAGGGTCCTACGAGCAGTACTTC
>TRBV5-1|.|.|TRBJ1-1
CASSPGQPGAEAFF
TGCGCCAGCAGCCCTGGACAGCCGGGGGCTGAAGCTTTCTTT
>TRBV6-1|few|.|TRBJ2-7
CASSVSGAPDEQYF
TGTGCCAGCAGTGTATCCGGGGCCCCCGACGAGCAGTACTTC
>TRBV29-1|.|.|TRBJ2-2
CSGVTSNTGELFF
TGCAGCGGAGTCACCTCGAACACCGGGGAGCTGTTTTTT
>TRBV6-5|.|.|TRBJ2-3
CASSASGVGTDTQYF
TGTGCCAGCAGTGCCTCGGGTGTAGGGACAGATACGCAGTATTTT
>TRBV27|.|TRBD1|TRBJ2-7
CASSPLGQSSYEQYF
TGTGCCAGCAGTCCTCTGGGACAGAGTTCCTACGAGCAGTACTTC
>TRBV7-4|.|.|TRBJ2-7
CASFFRSSYEQYF
TGTGCCAGCTTTTTCAGGAGCTCCTACGAGCAGTACTTC
>TRBV30|.|.|TRBJ1-1
CAWSPGGSTEAFF
TGTGCCTGGAGTCCGGGGGGGAGCACTGAAGCTTTCTTT
>TRBV28|.|.|TRBJ1-2
CASSLSLSEVVYYGYTF
TGTGCCAGCAGTTTGTCCCTGTCCGAGGTTGTCTACTATGGCTACACCTTC
>TRBV9|.|.|TRBJ2-5
CAGGLNQETQYF
TGTGCCGGGGGGTTAAACCAAGAGACCCAGTACTTC
>TRBV9|few|.|TRBJ2-2
CASSANVGELFF
TGTGCCAGCAGCGCCAACGTGGGGGAGCTGTTTTTT
>TRBV2|.|.|TRBJ2-7
CASTRETSYEQYF
TGTGCCAGCACGAGGGAGACCTCCTACGAGCAGTACTTC
>TRBV7-2|.|.|TRBJ2-7
CASSRRAGRGEQYF
TGTGCCAGCAGCCGTAGGGCGGGACGGGGCGAGCAGTACTTC
>TRBV7-8|.|.|TRBJ2-3
CASSLAAAGSTDTQYF
TGTGCCAGCAGCTTAGCGGCGGCGGGAAGCACAGATACGCAGTATTTT
>TRBV29-1|.|.|TRBJ2-5
CSVEGGVQETQYF
TGCAGCGTTGAAGGGGGGGTTCAAGAGACCCAGTACTTC
>TRBV2|.|TRBD1|TRBJ2-1
CASSGPDRGNEQFF
TGTGCCAGCAGTGGCCCGGACAGGGGGAATGAGCAGTTCTTC
>TRBV30|.|.|TRBJ1-1
CAWRANVGGPTEAFF
TGTGCCTGGAGGGCGAATGTCGGCGGGCCAACTGAAGCTTTCTTT
>TRBV6-4|.|TRBD2|TRBJ2-2
CASSDSAGADTGELFF
TGTGCCAGCAGTGACTCGGCGGGAGCCGACACCGGGGAGCTGTTTTTT
>TRBV7-3|.|.|TRBJ1-1
CASSAQGYTEAFF
TGTGCCAGCAGCGCTCAGGGTTACACTGAAGCTTTCTTT
>TRBV2|.|.|TRBJ1-5
CASSELIGGGQPQHF
TGTGCCAGCAGTGAATTAATAGGTGGGGGCCAGCCCCAGCATTTT
>TRBV11-2|.|.|TRBJ1-2
CASSFGGAYGYTF
TGTGCCAGCAGCTTTGGTGGGGCGTATGGCTACACCTTC
>TRBV28|.|TRBD2|TRBJ2-3
CASSSNPGLAAHF
TGTGCCAGCAGTTCAAACCCGGGACTAGCGGCTCATTTT
>TRBV28|.|TRBD2|TRBJ2-7
CASSRTSGSLAFYEQYF
TGTGCCAGCAGCCGGACTAGCGGTAGTTTGGCCTTCTACGAGCAGTACTTC
>TRBV5-6|.|.|TRBJ1-2
CASSLVAGGYTF
TGTGCCAGCAGCTTGGTAGCGGGGGGCTACACCTTC
>TRBV28|.|.|TRBJ2-7
CASSLSRQYEQYF
TGTGCCAGCAGTTTATCCAGACAGTACGAGCAGTACTTC